This T cell receptor (beta chain) was recorded in a study of regulatory T cells in long-lasting Graves disease. At the level of the study: For under 3 months, newly diagnosed Graves' patients had been taking antithyroid drugs.

Only a few counts were recorded for this clonotype. Unmatched junction bases numbered 7, after V lost 3 bases and J lost 4 bases. The CDR3 sequence is 14 residues long. Germline V gives CDR1 SGHRS, CDR2 YFSETQ. Time point specified: newly diagnosed GD, antithyroid drugs for less than 3 months. Making the TCR library involved RNA that had been extracted from PBMCs. Arm-PCR with iRepertoire HTBI primers amplified the CDR3 regions for these TCR beta libraries. One entry per CDR3 protein, called by TCRdb with MiXCR from the multiplex PCR reads. This table has about 380,000 distinct CDR3 sequences, 15% to 17% appearing once.

Sequenced here: peripheral blood mononuclear cells (PBMCs), sampled at new diagnosis, from a patient treated with antithyroid drugs. The gene calls are TRBV5-1 and TRBJ2-7; 7 nucleotides align to TRBD1. This receptor was identified in a female donor with Graves disease. For the CDR3, the DNA is TGCGCCAGCAGCTCCGACAGGGAATGGTACGAGCAGTACTTC. This codes for CASSSDREWYEQYF.